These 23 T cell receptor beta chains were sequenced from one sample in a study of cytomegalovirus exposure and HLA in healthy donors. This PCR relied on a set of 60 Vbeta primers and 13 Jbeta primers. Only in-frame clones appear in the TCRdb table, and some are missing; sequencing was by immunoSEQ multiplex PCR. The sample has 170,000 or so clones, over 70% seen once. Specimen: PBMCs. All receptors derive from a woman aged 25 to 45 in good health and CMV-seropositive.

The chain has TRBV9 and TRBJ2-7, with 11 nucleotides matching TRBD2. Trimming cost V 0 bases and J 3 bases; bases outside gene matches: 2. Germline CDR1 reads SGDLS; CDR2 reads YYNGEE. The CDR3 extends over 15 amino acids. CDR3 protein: CASSVELAGVYEQYF. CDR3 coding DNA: TGTGCCAGCAGCGTAGAACTAGCGGGGGTCTACGAGCAGTACTTC.

CDR3 amino acids: CASSLAGVSYNEQFF. The CDR3 DNA follows: TGTGCCAGCAGCTTGGCGGGTGTTTCCTACAATGAGCAGTTCTTC. This chain links TRBV5-5 with TRBJ2-1; unclear D gene. Germline V gene lookup returns CDR1 SGHKS and CDR2 YYEKEE (reference sequence). This CDR3 contains 15 residues. Trimming removed 0 bases at V and 1 base at J, with 8 bases between. The whole variable domain, remainder taken from reference TRBV5-5 and TRBJ2-1, is DAGVTQSPTHLIKTRGQQVTLRCSPISGHKSVSWYQQVLGQGPQFIFQYYEKEERGRGNFPDRFSARQFPNYSSELNVNALLLGDSALYLCASSLAGVSYNEQFFGPGTRLTVL.

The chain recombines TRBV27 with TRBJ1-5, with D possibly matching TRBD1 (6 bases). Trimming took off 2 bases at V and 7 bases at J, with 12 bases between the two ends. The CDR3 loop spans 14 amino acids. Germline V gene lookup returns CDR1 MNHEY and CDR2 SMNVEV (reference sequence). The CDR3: CASSLLQGNQPQHF. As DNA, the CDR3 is TGTGCCAGCAGTTTACTCCAGGGGAACCAGCCCCAGCATTTT.

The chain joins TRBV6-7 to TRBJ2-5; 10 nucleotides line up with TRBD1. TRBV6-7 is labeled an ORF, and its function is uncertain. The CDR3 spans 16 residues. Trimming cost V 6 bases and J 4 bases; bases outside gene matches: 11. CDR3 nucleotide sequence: TGTGCCAGCAGCTCCGGGACAGGGGTTTCGGGAGAGACCCAGTACTTC. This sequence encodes CASSSGTGVSGETQYF.

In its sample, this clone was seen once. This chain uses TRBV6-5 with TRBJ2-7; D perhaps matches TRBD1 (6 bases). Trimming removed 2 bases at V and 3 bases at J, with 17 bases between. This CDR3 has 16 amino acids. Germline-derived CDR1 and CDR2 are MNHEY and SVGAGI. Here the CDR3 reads CASSYPRVDSSYEQYF. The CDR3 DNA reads TGTGCCAGCAGTTACCCGAGGGTGGACAGTAGCTACGAGCAGTACTTC.

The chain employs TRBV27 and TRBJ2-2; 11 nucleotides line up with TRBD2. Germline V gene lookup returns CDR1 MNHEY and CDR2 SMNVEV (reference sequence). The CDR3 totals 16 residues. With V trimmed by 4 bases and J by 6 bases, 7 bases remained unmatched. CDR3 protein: CASSSLAGGGPGELFF. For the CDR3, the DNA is TGTGCCAGCAGTTCCCTAGCGGGAGGCGGTCCCGGGGAGCTGTTTTTT.

CDR3 DNA: TGTGCCAGTAGTATTAGCGGGGGAGGGGCCAAGGAGCAGTACTTC. It translates to CASSISGGGAKEQYF. V and J are TRBV19 and TRBJ2-7; 9 bases match TRBD2. The CDR3 contains 15 residues. J gave up 7 bases and V 3 bases, and 10 bases lay outside the gene matches. The V gene's germline CDR1 is LNHDA and CDR2 SQIVND (reference sequence).

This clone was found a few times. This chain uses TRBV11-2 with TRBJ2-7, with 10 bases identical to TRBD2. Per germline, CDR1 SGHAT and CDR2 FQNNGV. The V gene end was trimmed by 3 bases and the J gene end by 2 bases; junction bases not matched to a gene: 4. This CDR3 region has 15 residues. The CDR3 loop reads CASSFGLAETYEQYF. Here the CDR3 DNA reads TGTGCCAGCAGCTTCGGACTAGCGGAGACCTACGAGCAGTACTTC.

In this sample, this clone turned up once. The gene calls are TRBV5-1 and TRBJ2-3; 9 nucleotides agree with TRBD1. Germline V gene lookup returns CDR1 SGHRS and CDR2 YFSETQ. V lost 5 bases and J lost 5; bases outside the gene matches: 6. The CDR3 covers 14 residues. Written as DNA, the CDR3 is TGCGCCAGCAGTCAGGGACAGGGAGGAGATACGCAGTATTTT. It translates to CASSQGQGGDTQYF.

CDR3 in amino acids: CAWSVGTGATNEKLFF. CDR3 in DNA: TGTGCCTGGAGTGTGGGGACGGGGGCAACTAATGAAAAACTGTTTTTT. V is TRBV30 and J is TRBJ1-4, with D possibly matching TRBD1 (5 bases). With 0 bases removed from V and 0 bases from J, the gap between germline ends came to 11 bases. Germline V lookup: CDR1 GTSNPN, CDR2 SVGIG (reference sequence). The CDR3 extends over 16 amino acids.

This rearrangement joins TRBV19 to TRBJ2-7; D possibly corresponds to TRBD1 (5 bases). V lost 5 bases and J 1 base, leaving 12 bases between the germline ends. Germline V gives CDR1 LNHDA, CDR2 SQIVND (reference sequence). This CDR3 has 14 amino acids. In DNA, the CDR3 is TGTGCCAGTAGTGAGCAGGGTATATCCTACGAGCAGTACTTC. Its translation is CASSEQGISYEQYF.

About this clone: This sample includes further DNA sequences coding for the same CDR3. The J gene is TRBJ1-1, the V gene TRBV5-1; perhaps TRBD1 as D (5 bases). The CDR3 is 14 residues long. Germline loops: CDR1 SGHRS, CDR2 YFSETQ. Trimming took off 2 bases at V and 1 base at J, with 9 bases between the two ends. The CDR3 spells CASSFQGGNTEAFF. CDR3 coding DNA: TGCGCCAGCAGCTTCCAGGGTGGGAACACTGAAGCTTTCTTT.

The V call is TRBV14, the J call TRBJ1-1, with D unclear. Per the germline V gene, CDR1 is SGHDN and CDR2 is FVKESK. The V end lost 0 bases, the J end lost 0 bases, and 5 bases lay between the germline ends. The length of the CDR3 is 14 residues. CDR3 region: CASSQENMNTEAFF. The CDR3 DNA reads TGTGCCAGCAGCCAAGAAAACATGAACACTGAAGCTTTCTTT. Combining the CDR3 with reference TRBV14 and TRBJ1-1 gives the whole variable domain EAGVTQFPSHSVIEKGQTVTLRCDPISGHDNLYWYRRVMGKEIKFLLHFVKESKQDESGMPNNRFLAERTGGTYSTLKVQPAELEDSGVYFCASSQENMNTEAFFGQGTRLTVV.

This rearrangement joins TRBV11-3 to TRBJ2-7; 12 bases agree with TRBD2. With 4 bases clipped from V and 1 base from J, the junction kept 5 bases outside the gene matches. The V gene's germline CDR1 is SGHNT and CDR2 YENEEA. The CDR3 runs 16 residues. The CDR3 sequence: CASSSRTSGASYEQYF. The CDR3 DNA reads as TGTGCCAGCAGCTCCCGGACTAGCGGGGCTTCCTACGAGCAGTACTTC.

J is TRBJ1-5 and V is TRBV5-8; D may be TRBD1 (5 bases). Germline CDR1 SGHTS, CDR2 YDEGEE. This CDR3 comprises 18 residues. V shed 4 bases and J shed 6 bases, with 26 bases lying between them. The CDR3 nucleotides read TGTGCCAGCAGCATAACCAGCAGCAGTTGGGGGGGGAGTCAGCCCCAGCATTTT. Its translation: CASSITSSSWGGSQPQHF.

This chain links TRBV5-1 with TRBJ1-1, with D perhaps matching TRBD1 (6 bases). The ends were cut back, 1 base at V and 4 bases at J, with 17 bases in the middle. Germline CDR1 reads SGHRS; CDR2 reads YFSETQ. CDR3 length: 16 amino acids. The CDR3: CASSLTLGGVGTEAFF. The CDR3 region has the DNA TGCGCCAGCAGCTTGACGCTAGGGGGAGTTGGCACTGAAGCTTTCTTT. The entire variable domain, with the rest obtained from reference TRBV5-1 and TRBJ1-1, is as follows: KAGVTQTPRYLIKTRGQQVTLSCSPISGHRSVSWYQQTPGQGLQFLFEYFSETQRNKGNFPGRFSGRQFSNSRSEMNVSTLELGDSALYLCASSLTLGGVGTEAFFGQGTRLTVV.

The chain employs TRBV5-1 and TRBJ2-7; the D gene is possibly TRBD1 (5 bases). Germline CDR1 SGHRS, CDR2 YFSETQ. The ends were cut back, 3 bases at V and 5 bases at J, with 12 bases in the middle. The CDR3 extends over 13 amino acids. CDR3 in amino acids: CASSSVGVHEQYF. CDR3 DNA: TGCGCCAGCAGCTCGGTAGGGGTTCACGAGCAGTACTTC.

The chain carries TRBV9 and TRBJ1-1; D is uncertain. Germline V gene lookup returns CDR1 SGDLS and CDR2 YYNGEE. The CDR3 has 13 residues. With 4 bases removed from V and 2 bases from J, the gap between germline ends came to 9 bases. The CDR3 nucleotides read TGTGCCAGCAGCCTACGGGGAAACACTGAAGCTTTCTTT. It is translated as CASSLRGNTEAFF.

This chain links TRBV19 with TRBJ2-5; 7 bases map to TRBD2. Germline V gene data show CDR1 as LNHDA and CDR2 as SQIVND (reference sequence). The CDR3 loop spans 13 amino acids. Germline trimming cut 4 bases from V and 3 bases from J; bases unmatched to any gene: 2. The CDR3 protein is CASSNLAEETQYF. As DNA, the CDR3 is TGTGCCAGTAGTAACCTAGCGGAAGAGACCCAGTACTTC. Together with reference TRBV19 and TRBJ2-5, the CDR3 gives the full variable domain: DGGITQSPKYLFRKEGQNVTLSCEQNLNHDAMYWYRQDPGQGLRLIYYSQIVNDFQKGDIAEGYSVSREKKESFPLTVTSAQKNPTAFYLCASSNLAEETQYFGPGTRLLVL.

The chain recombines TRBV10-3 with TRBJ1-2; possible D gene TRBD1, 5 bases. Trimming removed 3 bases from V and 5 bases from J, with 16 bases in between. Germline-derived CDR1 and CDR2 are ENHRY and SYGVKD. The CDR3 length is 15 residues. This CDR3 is CAISEGTQGGYGYTF. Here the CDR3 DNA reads TGTGCCATCAGTGAAGGGACTCAAGGAGGGTATGGCTACACCTTC.

CDR3 bases: TGTGCCAGCAGTGACCGAAGACAGGCCGGAGCTAACTATGGCTACACCTTC. The encoded protein is CASSDRRQAGANYGYTF. V and J are TRBV6-4 and TRBJ1-2, with D maybe TRBD1 (6 bases). The CDR3 extends over 17 amino acids. Germline V gives CDR1 MRHNA, CDR2 SNTAGT. Trimming stripped 2 bases from V and 0 bases from J, with 16 bases between.

CDR3: CASSNIPGQGPQEQYF. The DNA of the CDR3 is TGTGCCAGCAGTAATATTCCGGGACAGGGGCCCCAAGAGCAGTACTTC. V is TRBV27 and J is TRBJ2-7; TRBD1 aligns across 10 bases. Germline trimming cut 5 bases from V and 7 bases from J; bases unmatched to any gene: 14. The CDR3 runs to 16 residues. Per germline, CDR1 MNHEY and CDR2 SMNVEV (reference sequence).

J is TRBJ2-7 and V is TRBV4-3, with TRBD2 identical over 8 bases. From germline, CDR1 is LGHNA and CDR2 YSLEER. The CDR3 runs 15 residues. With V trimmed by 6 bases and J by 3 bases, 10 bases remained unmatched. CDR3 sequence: CASSLQFSGNYEQYF. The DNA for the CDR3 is TGCGCCAGCAGTCTCCAATTTAGCGGGAACTACGAGCAGTACTTC.